This TCR beta chain was sequenced during a study of CD8+CD57+ T cells in acquired aplastic anemia. Whole-study results and caveats: Researchers report that twenty-nine CD8+ CDR3 sequences appeared in both patients and controls.

Comments on this clonotype: Its specificity is not known.

Genomic DNA, serving as template, underwent TCR beta VDJ and CDR3 profiling. TCRdb analysed the reads with MiXCR anew, one entry per CDR3 protein. The sample lists around 150,000 distinct CDR3 sequences, around 45% occurring once. The CDR3 is made up of 16 amino acids. The ends lost 11 bases at V and 6 bases at J; junction bases unmatched: 19. Germline loops: CDR1 LNHNV, CDR2 YYDKDF (reference sequence). The receptor comes from a human donor in good health. The chain carries TRBV15 and TRBJ2-7; TRBD2 matches 10 bases. Sequencing was done on a sample of sorted CD4+, CD8+, or CD8+CD57+ T cells (not recorded which) from PBMCs. The CDR3 region is CAAGRTIAGGPGEQYF. The CDR3 bases are TGTGCCGCCGGCAGGACGATAGCGGGAGGCCCTGGCGAGCAGTACTTC.